The present T cell receptor beta chain was sequenced within a study of blood T cell repertoires in COVID-19. Clones were sequenced by immunoSEQ multiplex PCR, and TCRdb holds only the in-frame ones, with some missing. Here the sample spans about 240,000 clones, approximately 90% being singletons. Germline-derived CDR1 and CDR2 are SNHLY and FYNNEI. This CDR3 spans 16 amino acids. J was trimmed by 2 bases and V by 7 bases; bases with no gene match: 12. J is TRBJ2-3 and V is TRBV2; 7 bases agree with TRBD1. The sequence derives from a woman younger than 45 who had recovered from COVID-19. Sequenced material: PBMCs or T cells enriched from blood (not recorded which). The chain's CDR3 is CASNLRQGPNTDTQYF. The DNA of the CDR3 is TGTGCCAGCAACCTGCGACAGGGCCCCAACACAGATACGCAGTATTTT.